The table lists the clone carrying this T cell receptor (beta chain) with a few counts. Its specificity is not known. This sample stems from a study of blood T cells in healthy people across ages. Healthy individuals of Caucasian origin from Russia, aged about 6 to 95, served as donors. Through a sample-barcoded 5' primer and a J-beta primer mix, a second PCR was run for roughly 6 to 11 cycles. One entry per CDR3 protein, called by TCRdb with MiXCR from the 5' RACE reads. Seen here are 1.5 million or so distinct CDR3 sequences, approximately 43% observed once, and the top ten hold about 4%. Study-wide results and caveats: Unsorted PBMCs ruled out conclusive naive versus antigen-experienced comparison. The study found TCR beta diversity correlated strongly with naive T cell percentage.

The junction had 12 bases not matched to a gene; V was cut back by 0 bases and J by 2 bases. The CDR3 length is 18 residues. Germline values: CDR1 MNHEY, CDR2 SMNVEV (reference sequence). The chain employs TRBV27 and TRBJ1-1, with 7 bases lining up with TRBD1. The source material was blood. This TCR was sampled from a woman aged 18-30 years in good health. This CDR3 reads CASSLSKSLTGINTEAFF. Here the CDR3 DNA reads TGTGCCAGCAGTTTATCGAAATCCCTGACAGGGATTAACACTGAAGCTTTCTTT.